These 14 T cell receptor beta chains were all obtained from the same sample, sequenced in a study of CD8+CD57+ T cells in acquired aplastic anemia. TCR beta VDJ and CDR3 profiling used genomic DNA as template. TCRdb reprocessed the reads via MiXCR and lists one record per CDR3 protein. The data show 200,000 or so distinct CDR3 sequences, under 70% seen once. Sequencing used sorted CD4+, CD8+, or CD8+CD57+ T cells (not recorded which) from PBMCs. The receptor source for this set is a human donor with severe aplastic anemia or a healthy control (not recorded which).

CDR3 sequence reads: CSAEKSETQYF. The CDR3 nucleotides are TGCAGCGCGGAAAAATCAGAGACCCAGTACTTC. The rearrangement joins TRBV20-1 to TRBJ2-5; D is unresolved. CDR1 and CDR2 (germline): DFQATT, SNEGSKA (reference sequence). CDR3 length: 11 amino acids.

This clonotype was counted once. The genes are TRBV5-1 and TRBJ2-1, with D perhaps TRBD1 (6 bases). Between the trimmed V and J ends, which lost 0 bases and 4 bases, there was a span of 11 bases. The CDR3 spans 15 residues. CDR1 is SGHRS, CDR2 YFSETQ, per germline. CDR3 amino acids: CASSLVQGRYNEQFF. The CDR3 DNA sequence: TGCGCCAGCAGCTTGGTACAGGGTAGGTACAATGAGCAGTTCTTC.

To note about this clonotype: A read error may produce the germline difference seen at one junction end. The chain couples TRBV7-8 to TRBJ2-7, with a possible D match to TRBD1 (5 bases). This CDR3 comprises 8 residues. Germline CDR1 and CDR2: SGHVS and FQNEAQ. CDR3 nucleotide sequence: TGTGGCTCTCGAGACAGTAACTTC. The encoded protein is CGSRDSNF.

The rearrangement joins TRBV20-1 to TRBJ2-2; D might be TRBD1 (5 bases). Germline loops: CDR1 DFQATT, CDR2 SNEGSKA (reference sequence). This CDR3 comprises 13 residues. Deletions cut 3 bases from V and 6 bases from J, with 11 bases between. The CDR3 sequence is CSARGRVPGELFF. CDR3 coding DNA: TGCAGTGCTAGGGGCAGGGTTCCCGGGGAGCTGTTTTTT.

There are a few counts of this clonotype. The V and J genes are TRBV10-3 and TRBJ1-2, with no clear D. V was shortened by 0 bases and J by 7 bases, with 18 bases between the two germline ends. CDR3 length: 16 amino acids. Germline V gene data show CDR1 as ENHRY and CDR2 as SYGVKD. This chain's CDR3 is CAISESGKASSFGYTF. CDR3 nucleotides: TGTGCCATCAGTGAGTCCGGCAAGGCATCGTCTTTTGGCTACACCTTC.

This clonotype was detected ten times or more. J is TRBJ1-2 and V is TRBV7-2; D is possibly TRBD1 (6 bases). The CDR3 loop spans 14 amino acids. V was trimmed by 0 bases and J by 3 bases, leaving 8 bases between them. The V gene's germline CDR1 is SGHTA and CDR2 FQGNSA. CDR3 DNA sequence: TGTGCCAGCAGCTTAGCAGGGGGGGACTATGGCTACACCTTC. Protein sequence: CASSLAGGDYGYTF.

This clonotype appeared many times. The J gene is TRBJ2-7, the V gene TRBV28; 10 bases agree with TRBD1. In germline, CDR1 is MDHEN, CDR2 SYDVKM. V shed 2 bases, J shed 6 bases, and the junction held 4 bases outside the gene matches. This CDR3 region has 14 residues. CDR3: CASSLPGTGVEQYF. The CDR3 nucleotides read TGTGCCAGCAGTTTACCCGGGACAGGGGTCGAGCAGTACTTC.

The CDR3 region has the DNA TGTGCCAGCAGCTTAGCGCCGGGACTAGTTGACGAGCAGTACTTC. Translating gives CASSLAPGLVDEQYF. The rearrangement uses TRBV7-2 and TRBJ2-7, with 8 bases fitting TRBD2. The CDR3 has 15 residues. The ends lost 0 bases at V and 5 bases at J; junction bases unmatched: 6. Per germline, CDR1 SGHTA and CDR2 FQGNSA.

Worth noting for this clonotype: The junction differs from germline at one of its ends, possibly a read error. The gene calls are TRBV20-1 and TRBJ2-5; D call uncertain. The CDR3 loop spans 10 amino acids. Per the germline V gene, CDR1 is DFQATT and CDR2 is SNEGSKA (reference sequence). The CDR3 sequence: CSAGSRTRYF. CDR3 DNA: TGCAGTGCTGGCTCGCGGACCCGGTACTTC.

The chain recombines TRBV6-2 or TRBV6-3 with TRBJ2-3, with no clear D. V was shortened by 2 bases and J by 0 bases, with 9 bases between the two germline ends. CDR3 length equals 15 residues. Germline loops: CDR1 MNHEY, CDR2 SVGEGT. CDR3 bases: TGTGCCAGCAGTTACATCGACACTAGCACAGATACGCAGTATTTT. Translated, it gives CASSYIDTSTDTQYF.

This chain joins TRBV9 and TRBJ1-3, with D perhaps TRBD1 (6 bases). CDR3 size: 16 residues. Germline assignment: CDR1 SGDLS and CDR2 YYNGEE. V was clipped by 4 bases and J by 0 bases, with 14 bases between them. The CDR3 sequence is CASSFQGTLSGNTIYF. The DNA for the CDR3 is TGTGCCAGCAGCTTTCAGGGGACCCTCTCTGGAAACACCATATATTTT.

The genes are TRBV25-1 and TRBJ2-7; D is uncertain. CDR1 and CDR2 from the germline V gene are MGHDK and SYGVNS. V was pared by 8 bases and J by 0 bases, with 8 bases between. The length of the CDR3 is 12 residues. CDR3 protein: CASGQSSYEQYF. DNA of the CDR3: TGTGCCAGCGGCCAGAGCTCCTACGAGCAGTACTTC.

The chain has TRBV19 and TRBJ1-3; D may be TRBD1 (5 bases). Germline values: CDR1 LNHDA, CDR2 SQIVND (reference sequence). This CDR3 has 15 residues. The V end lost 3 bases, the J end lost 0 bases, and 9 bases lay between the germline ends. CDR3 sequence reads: CASSIGTHSGNTIYF. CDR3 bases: TGTGCCAGTAGTATCGGGACTCACTCTGGAAACACCATATATTTT.

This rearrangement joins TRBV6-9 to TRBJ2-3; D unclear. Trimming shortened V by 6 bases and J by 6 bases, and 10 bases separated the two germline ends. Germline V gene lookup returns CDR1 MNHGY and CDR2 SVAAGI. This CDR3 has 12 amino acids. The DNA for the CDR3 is TGTGCCAGCAGCCGCTTGAGGGATACGCAGTATTTT. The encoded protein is CASSRLRDTQYF.